These 15 T cell receptor beta chains were all obtained from the same sample, sequenced in a study of cytomegalovirus exposure and HLA in healthy donors. Only in-frame clones appear in the TCRdb table, and some are missing; sequencing was by immunoSEQ multiplex PCR. The table records over 120,000 clones, about nine tenths of them present only once. The source material was PBMCs. The receptors derive from a young man in good health and CMV-seropositive.

This chain joins TRBV6-5 and TRBJ2-1; D call uncertain. Trimming shortened V by 6 bases and J by 4 bases, and 16 bases separated the two germline ends. The CDR3 contains 15 residues. Per the germline V gene, CDR1 is MNHEY and CDR2 is SVGAGI. CDR3 amino acids: CASRIRTQAYNEQFF. The CDR3 region has the DNA TGTGCCAGCAGAATTCGTACTCAAGCTTACAATGAGCAGTTCTTC.

The chain employs TRBV9 and TRBJ1-3, with D tentatively TRBD1 (6 bases). Germline CDR1 and CDR2: SGDLS and YYNGEE. This CDR3 comprises 14 residues. V lost 4 bases, J lost 2 bases, and 10 bases lay in between. CDR3 DNA sequence: TGTGCCAGCAGCAAACAGGGCCCTGGAAACACCATATATTTT. It yields the protein CASSKQGPGNTIYF.

The chain links TRBV6-5 to TRBJ2-1, with 11 nucleotides matching TRBD2. CDR3 size: 16 residues. The germline gives CDR1 MNHEY, CDR2 SVGAGI. The junction had 6 bases not matched to a gene; V was cut back by 2 bases and J by 6 bases. Here the CDR3 reads CASSYELAGAPNEQFF. The CDR3 bases are TGTGCCAGCAGTTACGAACTAGCGGGAGCCCCCAATGAGCAGTTCTTC.

The V and J genes are TRBV9 and TRBJ2-1; 7 nucleotides align to TRBD2. Losses at the gene ends were 4 bases for V and 6 bases for J; bases not matched to a gene: 13. Germline V gene lookup returns CDR1 SGDLS and CDR2 YYNGEE. The length of the CDR3 is 16 residues. CDR3 in amino acids: CASSPRGGSGFNEQFF. The CDR3 bases are TGTGCCAGCAGCCCAAGGGGAGGGAGTGGCTTCAATGAGCAGTTCTTC.

CDR3 nucleotide sequence: TGTGCCAGCAGCTTAGGAGGGTATTTACAGGGGAACACTGAAGCTTTCTTT. Translated: CASSLGGYLQGNTEAFF. The V call is TRBV13, the J call TRBJ1-1, with D maybe TRBD1 (6 bases). The CDR3 sequence is 17 residues long. Germline CDR1 PRHDT, CDR2 FYEKMQ (reference sequence). V was trimmed by 0 bases and J by 1 base, leaving 15 bases between them.

This chain connects TRBV27 to TRBJ2-3, with a possible D match to TRBD2 (7 bases). Trimming cost V 5 bases and J 4 bases, with 16 bases left between them. There are 15 residues in the CDR3. Germline lookup yields CDR1 MNHEY and CDR2 SMNVEV (reference sequence). This CDR3 is CASSRGGFNADTQYF. CDR3 sequence (DNA): TGTGCCAGCAGTAGGGGGGGCTTTAACGCAGATACGCAGTATTTT.

The chain uses TRBV6-4 and TRBJ2-7, with a weak D call TRBD2 (5 bases). V shed 3 bases and J shed 0 bases, with 9 bases lying between them. Germline V gene lookup returns CDR1 MRHNA and CDR2 SNTAGT. The CDR3 totals 14 residues. In nucleotides, the CDR3 is TGTGCCAGCAGTGAACGGGGTGACTCCTACGAGCAGTACTTC. It specifies CASSERGDSYEQYF.

The chain is built from TRBV27 and TRBJ2-5; possibly TRBD2 for D (5 bases). This CDR3 is built from 16 residues. The V gene lost 2 bases and the J gene lost 5 bases, with 18 bases spanning the gap. Per the germline V gene, CDR1 is MNHEY and CDR2 is SMNVEV (reference sequence). The CDR3 nucleotides are TGTGCCAGCAGTTTAGAGGGCCCTCCGGAGAGGGAGACCCAGTACTTC. The encoded protein is CASSLEGPPERETQYF.

This chain links TRBV13 with TRBJ1-1; D possibly corresponds to TRBD1 (5 bases). The germline V and J ends were trimmed by 3 bases and 2 bases, with 16 bases remaining between them. CDR1 PRHDT and CDR2 FYEKMQ come from the germline V gene (reference sequence). There are 16 residues in the CDR3. The CDR3 region has the DNA TGTGCCAGCAGCTTCCTGCCACCCGGGGGAAACACTGAAGCTTTCTTT. This codes for CASSFLPPGGNTEAFF. The variable domain in full, completed from reference TRBV13 and TRBJ1-1, reads AAGVIQSPRHLIKEKRETATLKCYPIPRHDTVYWYQQGPGQDPQFLISFYEKMQSDKGSIPDRFSAQQFSDYHSELNMSSLELGDSALYFCASSFLPPGGNTEAFFGQGTRLTVV.

This chain uses TRBV27 with TRBJ1-1; D might be TRBD1 (5 bases). Per the germline V gene, CDR1 is MNHEY and CDR2 is SMNVEV (reference sequence). The CDR3 runs to 14 residues. Deletions cut 3 bases from V and 2 bases from J, with 10 bases between. The CDR3 DNA reads TGTGCCAGCAGTTTCCGGCAGGGAAACACTGAAGCTTTCTTT. Translating gives CASSFRQGNTEAFF.

This clone appeared a single time. V is TRBV6-1 and J is TRBJ2-3; TRBD2 matches at 8 bases. Germline-derived CDR1 and CDR2 are MNHNS and SASEGT. The CDR3 has 15 amino acids. The V gene end was trimmed by 1 base and the J gene end by 2 bases; junction bases not matched to a gene: 2. The CDR3 DNA reads as TGTGCCAGCAGTGAAGGCGGGAGGCACACAGATACGCAGTATTTT. Protein: CASSEGGRHTDTQYF.

The rearrangement joins TRBV30 to TRBJ2-1; 7 bases agree with TRBD2. Germline CDR1 is GTSNPN and CDR2 is SVGIG (reference sequence). The CDR3 loop spans 14 amino acids. After removal of 0 bases from V and 3 bases from J, the junction contained 2 bases not matched to a gene. CDR3 amino acids: CAWSVGLVYNEQFF. In DNA form, the CDR3 reads TGTGCCTGGAGTGTAGGACTAGTCTACAATGAGCAGTTCTTC. The entire variable domain, with the rest obtained from reference TRBV30 and TRBJ2-1, is as follows: SQTIHQWPATLVQPVGSPLSLECTVEGTSNPNLYWYRQAAGRGLQLLFYSVGIGQISSEVPQNLSASRPQDRQFILSSKKLLLSDSGFYLCAWSVGLVYNEQFFGPGTRLTVL.

The chain uses TRBV5-5 and TRBJ1-4; D is uncertain. Germline CDR1 SGHKS, CDR2 YYEKEE (reference sequence). V lost 3 bases and J lost 3, with 9 bases in between. This CDR3 has 14 amino acids. The CDR3 DNA follows: TGTGCCAGCAGCTCGCATCGGTCTAATGAAAAACTGTTTTTT. Translating gives CASSSHRSNEKLFF.

The chain is built from TRBV9 and TRBJ1-2; 10 bases agree with TRBD1. This CDR3 region has 17 residues. Trimming took 1 base from V and 2 from J; bases not matched to a gene: 8. Germline-derived CDR1 and CDR2 are SGDLS and YYNGEE. The CDR3 DNA sequence: TGTGCCAGCAGCGTATCACACACGGGACAGGGGAACTATGGCTACACCTTC. It specifies CASSVSHTGQGNYGYTF. The entire variable domain, with the rest obtained from reference TRBV9 and TRBJ1-2, is as follows: DSGVTQTPKHLITATGQRVTLRCSPRSGDLSVYWYQQSLDQGLQFLIQYYNGEERAKGNILERFSAQQFPDLHSELNLSSLELGDSALYFCASSVSHTGQGNYGYTFGSGTRLTVV.

The chain uses TRBV28 and TRBJ2-7, with 13 bases aligning to TRBD2. Per germline, CDR1 MDHEN and CDR2 SYDVKM. The CDR3 is 15 amino acids. The ends lost 7 bases at V and 3 bases at J; junction bases unmatched: 6. The CDR3 loop is CASNQGLAGIYEQYF. CDR3 bases: TGTGCCAGCAATCAGGGACTAGCGGGGATCTACGAGCAGTACTTC.